This paragraph reports one TCR beta chain. The data derive from a study of T cell changes during pregnancy in multiple sclerosis. Libraries were prepared by immunoSEQ multiplex PCR; TCRdb keeps only in-frame clonotypes and omits some of them. The sample has about 50,000 clones, about 90% seen once. Trimming removed 7 bases from V and 1 base from J; junction bases left unmatched: 9. The germline CDR1 and CDR2 sequences are WNHNN and SYGVQD (reference sequence). This CDR3 spans 16 amino acids. This specimen was CD4+ T cells from peripheral blood mononuclear cells, taken in the second trimester of pregnancy. The source is a female donor with multiple sclerosis, enrolled in a pregnancy study. The chain employs TRBV10-1 and TRBJ1-4; 7 bases fit TRBD1. The CDR3 DNA follows: TGCGCCAGCACCGGCGAACAGGGGCAAACTAATGAAAAACTGTTTTTT. This translates into CASTGEQGQTNEKLFF.